This T cell receptor (beta chain) was sequenced in a study of a mutant IDH1 vaccine in newly diagnosed glioma (dated by TCRdb to the early 2020s). Regarding the research as a whole: In the chemotherapy-containing groups, vaccination started alongside temozolomide cycles, whereas in patients who had radiotherapy alone it started 4-6 weeks after radiotherapy. Of the approximately 35 treated patients, 62.5% were male and around 40% were female, and a mean age of 40.4 years was recorded. Prior to enrollment, patients had been given standard therapy consisting of radiotherapy alone, temozolomide alone, or radiochemotherapy with temozolomide, with the combination given to most patients. The week-35 safety follow-up was designated visit V12, and the week-47 end of study was designated visit V13. Peripheral blood was drawn at six visits: V03 (baseline), V05, V07, V10, V12 and V13. Longitudinal TCRB deep sequencing was done for 25 to 30 treated patients, wherever samples were available for exploratory analyses. Here is what the overall study found, with its caveats: Pseudoprogression seemed to be unrelated to changes in the top peripheral T cell clonotypes found by TCRB sequencing. It was noted by the authors that analyses of patient blood samples could not be reproduced owing to sample limitations. Immune responses induced by the vaccine were seen in approximately 93% of patients across multiple MHC alleles. Selection of PBMC samples for TCRB deep sequencing was based on availability.

This specimen's time point label, per the study, means: week 47, end of study. Every vaccine dose consisted of 300 ug of a 20-mer mutant IDH1 peptide in Montanide, administered subcutaneously together with topical imiquimod. Eight vaccinations were administered to patients in weeks 1, 3, 5, 7, 11, 15, 19 and 23, corresponding to visits V03 through V10. All donors had newly diagnosed IDH1-mutant astrocytomas of WHO grade 3 or 4 that showed loss of nuclear ATRX. The samples were drawn from NOA16, a multicentre, single-arm, open-label phase I trial in Germany that tested a mutant IDH1 peptide vaccine in humans for the first time. Genomic DNA for TCRB sequencing was isolated from EDTA blood with the DNeasy Blood and Tissue Kit. With regard to this clone: There is no known antigen for this receptor. No base quality information exists; no much larger clone differs at one position.

V and J are truncated by 4 bases and 2 bases respectively, leaving an intervening sequence of 12 bases. The cysteine opens and the phenylalanine closes a CDR3 of 14 amino acids. Only the CDR3 DNA is retained, 42 bases long and in frame from the first base. CDR1 and CDR2 were assigned from the germline V gene (reference sequence) as SGHNT and YYREEE. Library generation was performed with the immunoSEQ multiplex PCR assay. The hsTCRB Kit was used according to the manufacturer's protocol to amplify rearranged TCR beta chain sequences. An Illumina MiSeq was used to sequence the TCRB libraries. The authors' pipeline ran thus. The kit vendor's proprietary platform handled demultiplexing, trimming and gene mapping. The table was pulled from immuneACCESS by TCRdb, which kept in-frame rearrangements only. Such tables lose some clones; where checked, under half of the loss comes from unresolved V genes, and the rest has no known cause. That table is the source of V, J and clone size, and D and trimming were worked out from the DNA. Within this sample are roughly 34,000 clones, with roughly 84% of them counted one time only. The leading ten clones occupy 29% of the sample.

Sequenced material: PBMCs, taken from a glioma patient whose treatment included an IDH1 peptide vaccine. The receptor's source is a man aged 25-40 years with glioma. This chain joins TRBV5-4 to TRBJ1-2, with the D gene too uncertain to name. The sequence in DNA is TGTGCCAGCAGCATGGAAAGGGAAAACTATGGCTACACCTTC. Its amino acids are CASSMERENYGYTF.